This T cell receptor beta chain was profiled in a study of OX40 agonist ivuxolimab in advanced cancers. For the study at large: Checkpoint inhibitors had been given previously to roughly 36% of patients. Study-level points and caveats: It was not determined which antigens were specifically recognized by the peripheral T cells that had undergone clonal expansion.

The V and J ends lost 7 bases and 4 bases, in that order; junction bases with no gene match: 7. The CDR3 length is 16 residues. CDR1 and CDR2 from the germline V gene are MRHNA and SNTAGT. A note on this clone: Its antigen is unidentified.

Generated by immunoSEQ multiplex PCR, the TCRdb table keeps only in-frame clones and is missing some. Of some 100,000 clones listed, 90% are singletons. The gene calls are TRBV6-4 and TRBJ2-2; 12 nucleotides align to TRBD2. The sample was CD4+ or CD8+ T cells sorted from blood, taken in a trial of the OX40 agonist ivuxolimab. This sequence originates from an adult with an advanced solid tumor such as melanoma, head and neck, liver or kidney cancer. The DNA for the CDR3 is TGTGCCAGCAAACTAGCGGGAGGAGTAAGCACCGGGGAGCTGTTTTTT. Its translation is CASKLAGGVSTGELFF.